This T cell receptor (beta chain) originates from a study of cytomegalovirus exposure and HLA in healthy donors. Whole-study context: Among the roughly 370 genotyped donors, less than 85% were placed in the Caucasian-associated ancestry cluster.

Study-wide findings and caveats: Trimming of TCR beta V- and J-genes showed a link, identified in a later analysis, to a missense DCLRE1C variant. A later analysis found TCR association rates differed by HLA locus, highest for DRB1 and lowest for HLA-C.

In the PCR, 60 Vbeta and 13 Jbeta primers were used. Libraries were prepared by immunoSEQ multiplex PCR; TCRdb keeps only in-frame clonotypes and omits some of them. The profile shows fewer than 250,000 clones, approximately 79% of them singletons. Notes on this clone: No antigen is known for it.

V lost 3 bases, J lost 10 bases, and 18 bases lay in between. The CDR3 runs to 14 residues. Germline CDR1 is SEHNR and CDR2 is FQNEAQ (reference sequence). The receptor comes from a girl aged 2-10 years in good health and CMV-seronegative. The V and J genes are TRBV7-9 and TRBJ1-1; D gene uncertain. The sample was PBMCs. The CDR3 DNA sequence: TGTGCCAGCAGCTTGAGGGTGGGGTCGGTATCAGCTTTCTTT. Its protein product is CASSLRVGSVSAFF. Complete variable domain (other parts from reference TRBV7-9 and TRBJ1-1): DTGVSQNPRHKITKRGQNVTFRCDPISEHNRLYWYRQTLGQGPEFLTYFQNEAQLEKSRLLSDRFSAERPKGSFSTLEIQRTEQGDSAMYLCASSLRVGSVSAFFGQGTRLTVV.